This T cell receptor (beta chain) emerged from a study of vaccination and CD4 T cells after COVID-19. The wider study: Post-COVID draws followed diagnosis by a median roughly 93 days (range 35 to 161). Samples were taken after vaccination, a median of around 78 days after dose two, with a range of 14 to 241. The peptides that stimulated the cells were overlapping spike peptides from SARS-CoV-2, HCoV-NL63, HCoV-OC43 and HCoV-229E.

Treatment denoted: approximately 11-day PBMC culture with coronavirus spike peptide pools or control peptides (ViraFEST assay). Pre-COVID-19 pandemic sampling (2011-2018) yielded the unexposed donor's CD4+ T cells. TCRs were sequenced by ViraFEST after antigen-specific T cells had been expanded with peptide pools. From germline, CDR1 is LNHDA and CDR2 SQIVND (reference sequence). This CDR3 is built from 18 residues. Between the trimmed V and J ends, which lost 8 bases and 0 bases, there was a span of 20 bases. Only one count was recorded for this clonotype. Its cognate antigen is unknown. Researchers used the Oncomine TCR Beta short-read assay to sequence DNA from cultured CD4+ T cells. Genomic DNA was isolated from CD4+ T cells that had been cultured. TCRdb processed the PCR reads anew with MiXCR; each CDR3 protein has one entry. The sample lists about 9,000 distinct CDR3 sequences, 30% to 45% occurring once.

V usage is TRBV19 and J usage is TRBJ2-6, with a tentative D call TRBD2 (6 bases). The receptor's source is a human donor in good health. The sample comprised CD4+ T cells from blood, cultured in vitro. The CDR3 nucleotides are TGTGCCAGTCTTATACCTCAAGGGACTCGCTCTGGGGCCAACGTCCTGACTTTC. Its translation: CASLIPQGTRSGANVLTF.